The subject of this entry is one T cell receptor beta chain. The data belong to a study of T cell changes during pregnancy in multiple sclerosis. Sequencing was performed with immunoSEQ multiplex PCR; in TCRdb, only in-frame clones are kept and a portion is missing. The sample yields tens of thousands of clones, around 90% seen once. The origin of this receptor is a female donor with multiple sclerosis, enrolled in a pregnancy study. Material: peripheral blood, obtained in the third trimester of pregnancy.

As DNA, the CDR3 is TGTGCCAGCAGATTGACAGGGTACTACGAGCAGTACTTC. Its translation: CASRLTGYYEQYF. J is TRBJ2-7 and V is TRBV6-5, with 7 nucleotides matching TRBD1. CDR3 length equals 13 residues. V was pared by 6 bases and J by 3 bases, with 5 bases of the junction left unmatched. The germline CDR1 and CDR2 sequences are MNHEY and SVGAGI.